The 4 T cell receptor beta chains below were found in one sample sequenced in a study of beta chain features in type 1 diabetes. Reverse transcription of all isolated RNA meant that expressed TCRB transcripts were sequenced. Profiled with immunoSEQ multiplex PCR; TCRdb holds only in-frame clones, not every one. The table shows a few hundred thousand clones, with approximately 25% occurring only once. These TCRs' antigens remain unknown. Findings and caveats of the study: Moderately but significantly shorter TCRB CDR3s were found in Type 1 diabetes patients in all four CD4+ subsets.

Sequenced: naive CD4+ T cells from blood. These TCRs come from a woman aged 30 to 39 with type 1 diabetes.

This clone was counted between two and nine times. CDR3 region: CASSPRTGEGNGYTF. For the CDR3, the DNA is TGTGCCAGTAGCCCTCGGACAGGGGAAGGAAATGGCTACACCTTC. The chain recombines TRBV19 with TRBJ1-2, with TRBD1 identical over 9 bases. Per germline, CDR1 LNHDA and CDR2 SQIVND (reference sequence). The CDR3 consists of 15 residues. V was pared by 6 bases and J by 6 bases, with 11 bases of the junction left unmatched.

The CDR3 region is CASSLGGGYSYEQYF. CDR3 bases: TGTGCCAGCAGCTTAGGAGGTGGTTACTCCTACGAGCAGTACTTC. This rearrangement joins TRBV11-2 to TRBJ2-7; unclear D gene. V lost 1 base and J lost 0, with 10 bases in between. CDR1 and CDR2 from the germline V gene are SGHAT and FQNNGV. The CDR3 loop spans 15 amino acids.

The CDR3 region has the DNA TGTGCCAGCAGTTTAGACAGGGACTACGAGCAGTACTTC. This gives the protein CASSLDRDYEQYF. The chain joins TRBV28 to TRBJ2-7; the match to TRBD1 covers 7 bases. Germline trimming cut 2 bases from V and 3 bases from J; bases unmatched to any gene: 1. The V gene's germline CDR1 is MDHEN and CDR2 SYDVKM. The CDR3 loop spans 13 amino acids.

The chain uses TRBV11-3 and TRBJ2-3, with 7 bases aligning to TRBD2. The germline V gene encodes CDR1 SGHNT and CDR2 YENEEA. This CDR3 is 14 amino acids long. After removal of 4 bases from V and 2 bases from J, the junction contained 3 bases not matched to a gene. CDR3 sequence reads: CASSWDYSTDTQYF. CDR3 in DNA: TGTGCCAGCAGCTGGGACTACTCCACAGATACGCAGTATTTT.